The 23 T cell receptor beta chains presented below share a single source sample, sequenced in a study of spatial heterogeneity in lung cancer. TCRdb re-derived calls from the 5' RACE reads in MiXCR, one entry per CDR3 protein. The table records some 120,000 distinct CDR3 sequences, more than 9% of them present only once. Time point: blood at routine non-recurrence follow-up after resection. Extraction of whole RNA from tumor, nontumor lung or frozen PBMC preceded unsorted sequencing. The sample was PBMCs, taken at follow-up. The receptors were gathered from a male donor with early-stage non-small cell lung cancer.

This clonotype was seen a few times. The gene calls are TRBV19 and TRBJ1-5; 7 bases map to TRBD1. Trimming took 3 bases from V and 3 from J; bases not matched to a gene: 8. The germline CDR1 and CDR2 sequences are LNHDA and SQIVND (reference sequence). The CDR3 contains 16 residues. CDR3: CASSIQNRGPNQPQHF. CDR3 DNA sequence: TGTGCCAGTAGTATCCAAAACAGGGGACCCAATCAGCCCCAGCATTTT.

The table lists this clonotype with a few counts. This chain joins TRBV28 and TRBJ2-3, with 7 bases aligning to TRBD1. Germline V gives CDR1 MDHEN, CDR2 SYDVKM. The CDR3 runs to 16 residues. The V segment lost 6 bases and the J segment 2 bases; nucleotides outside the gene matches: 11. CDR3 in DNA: TGTGCCAGCAGGCTTGACAGGGCAGATACCACAGATACGCAGTATTTT. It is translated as CASRLDRADTTDTQYF.

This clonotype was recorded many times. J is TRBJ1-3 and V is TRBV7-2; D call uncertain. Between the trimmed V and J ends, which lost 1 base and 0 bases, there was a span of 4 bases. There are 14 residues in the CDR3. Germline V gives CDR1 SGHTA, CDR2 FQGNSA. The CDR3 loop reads CASSLGLSGNTIYF. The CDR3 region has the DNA TGTGCCAGCAGCTTAGGTCTCTCTGGAAACACCATATATTTT.

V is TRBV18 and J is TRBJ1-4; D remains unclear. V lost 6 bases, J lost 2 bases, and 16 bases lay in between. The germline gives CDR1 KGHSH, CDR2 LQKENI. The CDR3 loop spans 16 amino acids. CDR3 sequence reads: CASSLELGRTNEKLFF. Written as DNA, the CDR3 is TGTGCCAGCTCCCTGGAATTAGGGCGGACTAATGAAAAACTGTTTTTT.

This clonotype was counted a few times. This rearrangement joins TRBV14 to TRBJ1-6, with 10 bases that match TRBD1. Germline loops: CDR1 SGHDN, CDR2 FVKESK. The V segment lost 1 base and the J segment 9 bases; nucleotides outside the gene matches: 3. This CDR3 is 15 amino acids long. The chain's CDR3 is CASSQAGTGASPLHF. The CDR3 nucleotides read TGTGCCAGCAGCCAAGCCGGGACAGGGGCTTCACCCCTCCACTTT.

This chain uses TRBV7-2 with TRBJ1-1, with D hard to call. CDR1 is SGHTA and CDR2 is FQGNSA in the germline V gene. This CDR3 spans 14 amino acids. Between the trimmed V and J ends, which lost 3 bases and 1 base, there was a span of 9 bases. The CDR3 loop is CASSFRSTNTEAFF. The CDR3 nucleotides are TGTGCCAGCAGCTTCCGAAGCACGAACACTGAAGCTTTCTTT.

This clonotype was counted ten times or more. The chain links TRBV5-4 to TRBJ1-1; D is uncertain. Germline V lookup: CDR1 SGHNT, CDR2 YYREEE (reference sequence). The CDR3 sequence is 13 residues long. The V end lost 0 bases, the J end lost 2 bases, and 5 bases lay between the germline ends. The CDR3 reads CASSLGHNTEAFF. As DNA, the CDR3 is TGTGCCAGCAGCTTGGGGCACAACACTGAAGCTTTCTTT.

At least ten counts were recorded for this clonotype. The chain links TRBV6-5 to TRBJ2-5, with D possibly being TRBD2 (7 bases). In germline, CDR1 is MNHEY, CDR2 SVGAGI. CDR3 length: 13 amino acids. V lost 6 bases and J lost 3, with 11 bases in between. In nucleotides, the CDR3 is TGTGCCAGCAGGGGGGGGGCGGAAGAGACCCAGTACTTC. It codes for CASRGGAEETQYF.

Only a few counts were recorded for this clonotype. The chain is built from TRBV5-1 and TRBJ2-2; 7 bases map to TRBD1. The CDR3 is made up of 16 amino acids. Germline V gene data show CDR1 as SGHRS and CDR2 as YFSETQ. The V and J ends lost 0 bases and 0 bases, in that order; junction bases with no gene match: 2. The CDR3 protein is CASSLETGTNTGELFF. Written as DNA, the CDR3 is TGCGCCAGCAGCTTGGAGACAGGGACGAACACCGGGGAGCTGTTTTTT.

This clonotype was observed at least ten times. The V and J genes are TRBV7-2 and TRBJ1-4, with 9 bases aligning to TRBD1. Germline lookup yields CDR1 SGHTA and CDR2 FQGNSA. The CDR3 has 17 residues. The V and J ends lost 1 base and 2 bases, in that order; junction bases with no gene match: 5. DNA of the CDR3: TGTGCCAGCAGCTTAGTACAGGGGGCGCGGACTAATGAAAAACTGTTTTTT. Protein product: CASSLVQGARTNEKLFF.

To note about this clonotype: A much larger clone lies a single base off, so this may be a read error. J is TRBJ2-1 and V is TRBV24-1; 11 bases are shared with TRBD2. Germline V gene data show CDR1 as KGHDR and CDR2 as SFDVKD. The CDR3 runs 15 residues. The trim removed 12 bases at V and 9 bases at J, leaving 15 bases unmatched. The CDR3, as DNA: TGTGCCCCAGGGCCCGGGACTAGCGGCACTGTTGAGCAGTTCTTC. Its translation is CAPGPGTSGTVEQFF.

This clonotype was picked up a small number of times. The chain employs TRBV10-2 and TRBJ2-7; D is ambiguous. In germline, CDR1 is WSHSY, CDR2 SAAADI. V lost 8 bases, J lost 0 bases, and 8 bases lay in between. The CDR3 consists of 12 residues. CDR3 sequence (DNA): TGCGCCAGCGCGACAACCTCCTACGAGCAGTACTTC. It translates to CASATTSYEQYF.

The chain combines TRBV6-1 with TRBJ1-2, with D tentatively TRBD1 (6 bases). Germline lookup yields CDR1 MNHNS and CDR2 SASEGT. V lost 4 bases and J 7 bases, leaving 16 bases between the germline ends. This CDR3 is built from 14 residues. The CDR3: CASSGLDRSPGYTF. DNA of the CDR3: TGTGCCAGCAGTGGGTTAGACAGGAGTCCTGGCTACACCTTC.

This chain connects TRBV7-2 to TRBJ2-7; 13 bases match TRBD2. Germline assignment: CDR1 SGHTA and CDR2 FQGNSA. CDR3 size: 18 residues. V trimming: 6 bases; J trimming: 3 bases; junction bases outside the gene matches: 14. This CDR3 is CASSTTGLAGLPYYEQYF. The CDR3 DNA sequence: TGTGCCAGCAGTACTACGGGACTAGCGGGGCTGCCCTACTACGAGCAGTACTTC.

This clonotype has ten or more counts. The CDR3 DNA reads TGCAGTGCTAGCCCCCCGGCCCGGGACAGGCCTTACTACGAGCAGTACTTC. Translation gives CSASPPARDRPYYEQYF. The genes are TRBV20-1 and TRBJ2-7; 8 nucleotides agree with TRBD1. From germline, CDR1 is DFQATT and CDR2 SNEGSKA (reference sequence). After removal of 3 bases from V and 3 bases from J, the junction contained 16 bases not matched to a gene. The CDR3 runs 17 residues.

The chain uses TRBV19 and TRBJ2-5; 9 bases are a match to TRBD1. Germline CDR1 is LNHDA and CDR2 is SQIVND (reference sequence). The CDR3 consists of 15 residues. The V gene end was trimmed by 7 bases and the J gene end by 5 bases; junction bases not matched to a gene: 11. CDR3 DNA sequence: TGTGCCAGTACTAAGGGACAGGGATCATTTGAGACCCAGTACTTC. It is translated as CASTKGQGSFETQYF.

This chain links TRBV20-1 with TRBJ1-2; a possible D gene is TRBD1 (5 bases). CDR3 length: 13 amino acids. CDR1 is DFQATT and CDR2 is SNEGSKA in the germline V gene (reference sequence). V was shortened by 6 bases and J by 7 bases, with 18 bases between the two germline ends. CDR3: CSATLDSRAGYTF. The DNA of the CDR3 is TGCAGTGCCACCCTCGACAGCCGGGCTGGCTACACCTTC.

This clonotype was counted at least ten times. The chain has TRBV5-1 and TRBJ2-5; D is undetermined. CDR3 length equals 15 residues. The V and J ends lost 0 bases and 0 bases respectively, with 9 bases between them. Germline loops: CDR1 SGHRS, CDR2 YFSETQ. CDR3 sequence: CASSLGAADQETQYF. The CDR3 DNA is TGCGCCAGCAGCTTGGGGGCAGCAGACCAAGAGACCCAGTACTTC.

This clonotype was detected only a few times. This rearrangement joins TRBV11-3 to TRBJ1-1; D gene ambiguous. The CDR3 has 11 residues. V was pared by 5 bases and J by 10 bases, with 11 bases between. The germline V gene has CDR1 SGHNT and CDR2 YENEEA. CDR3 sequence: CASSGLDRAFF. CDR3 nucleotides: TGTGCCAGCAGCGGCCTTGATAGAGCTTTCTTT.

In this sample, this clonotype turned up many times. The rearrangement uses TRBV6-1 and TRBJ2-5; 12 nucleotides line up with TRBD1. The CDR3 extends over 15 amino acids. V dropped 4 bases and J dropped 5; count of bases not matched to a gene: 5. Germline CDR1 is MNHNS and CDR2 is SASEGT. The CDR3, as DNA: TGTGCCAGCAGTGGCTGGGACAGGGGGCGGGAGACCCAGTACTTC. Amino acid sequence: CASSGWDRGRETQYF.

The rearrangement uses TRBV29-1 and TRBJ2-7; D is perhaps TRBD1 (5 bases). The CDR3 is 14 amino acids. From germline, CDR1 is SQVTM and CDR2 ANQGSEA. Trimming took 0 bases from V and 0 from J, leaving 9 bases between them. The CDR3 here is CSVEDPGFSYEQYF. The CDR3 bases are TGCAGCGTTGAAGATCCAGGGTTCTCCTACGAGCAGTACTTC.

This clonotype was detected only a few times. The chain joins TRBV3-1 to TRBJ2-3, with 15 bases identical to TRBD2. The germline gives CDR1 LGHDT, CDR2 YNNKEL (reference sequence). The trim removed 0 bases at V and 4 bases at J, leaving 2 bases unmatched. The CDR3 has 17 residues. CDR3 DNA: TGTGCCAGCAGCCAAGAACGGACTAGCGGGGGGGCAGATACGCAGTATTTT. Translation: CASSQERTSGGADTQYF.

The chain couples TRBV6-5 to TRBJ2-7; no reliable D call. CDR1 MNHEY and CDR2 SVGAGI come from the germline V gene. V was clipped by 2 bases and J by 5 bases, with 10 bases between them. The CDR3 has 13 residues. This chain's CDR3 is CASSYPEGHEQYF. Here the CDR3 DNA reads TGTGCCAGCAGTTACCCAGAAGGGCACGAGCAGTACTTC.